This T cell receptor beta chain was sequenced for a study of cytomegalovirus exposure and HLA in healthy donors (dated 2017 in TCRdb). The study in broad terms: An earlier analysis of 587 of the donors reported 250 to 300 Gb of sequence data and some 120 million unique TCR beta sequences from roughly 180 million T cells. About 5 DR-DQ haplotypes were handled as single units for association and clustering, since linkage in the cohort was strong. A later genetic analysis took genome-wide SNP genotypes for about 55% of the roughly 670 donors and used that subset as a discovery cohort. Rather than drawing on any new phenotypic data, the later analysis identified candidate immune exposures from TCR beta sequences and the way those sequences occurred across donors. Donor age, sex, ethnicity and CMV serostatus were compiled alongside the repertoire data. Both class I and class II loci were covered by HLA typing, at four-digit resolution. All discovery cohort repertoires had been generated on a single sequencing platform. The aim of the study was to test whether cataloging public T cell receptors could identify signatures of past pathogen exposure. Roughly 310 gigabases of sequencing data and tens of millions of unique TCR sequences were included in an early release covering about 700 HLA-typed donors. An earlier analysis of about 600 of the donors used high-throughput TCR beta sequencing to judge whether each TCR beta V gene segment behaved as functional or pseudogenic. The study used immunosequencing to profile the T cell repertoires of 666 subjects and linked those repertoires to cytomegalovirus serostatus. To study patterns of TCR occurrence, a later analysis re-analyzed previously published TCR beta repertoires from just over 650 donors and added high-resolution HLA genotyping. A separate validation cohort of about 110 different subjects was used in addition to the approximately 700-subject first cohort. Typing coverage varied by locus: roughly 629-640 donors for A, B, C, DRB1 and DQB1; about 520 for DQA1; over 600 for DPA1; approximately 450 for DPB1. To predict cytomegalovirus infection status, the study brought together high-throughput TCR immunosequencing, statistical association of individual TCRs with disease status, and machine learning. On average, roughly 240,000 unique TCR beta nucleotide sequences were sequenced per donor among some 430 genotyped donors of the cohort, with 15% to 20% of those sequences being non-productive. Of the approximately 400 genotyped donors, 80% to 90% were placed in the genetic ancestry cluster associated with self-reported Caucasian donors.

Libraries were made using the immunoSEQ multiplex PCR assay. A mixture of 60 forward primers for TCR Vbeta segments and 13 reverse primers for TCR Jbeta segments was used in the multiplex PCR. Amplification of the CDR3 region of rearranged TCR beta genes was performed with a multiplex PCR assay on genomic DNA. The amplified TCR beta libraries were sequenced on the Illumina HiSeq System as 87-base-pair reads. Processing in the source paper ran as follows. A later analysis tallied about 77 million unique TCR beta chains across the 666 repertoires, and approximately 11 million of those chains were shared by two or more donors. Raw reads were error-corrected and collapsed into unique sequences with a nearest-neighbor algorithm that merged closely related sequences to remove PCR and sequencing errors. Alignment of CDR3 sequences to IMGT reference sequences was used to assign V, D and J gene segments. For a sequence to be retained, at least a six-nucleotide match to both a V gene segment and a J gene segment was required. A rearrangement was called productive if the CDR3 had no stop codons and remained in frame with V and J, and every other rearrangement was called non-productive. CDR3 was defined according to IMGT convention as the region running from the second conserved V-encoded cysteine to the conserved J-encoded phenylalanine. In an earlier analysis of more than 550 of the donors, sequences lacking an unambiguous match to a single V gene segment were excluded. In an earlier analysis of a few hundred of the donors, V segments were called functional above 56.7% productive rearrangements and were called segregating when the between-donor standard deviation exceeded 5%. A statistical classification framework was built for diagnosing cytomegalovirus status from the catalog of TCR beta chain sequences. In a later analysis, TCR nucleotide sequences were compared against IMGT/GENE-DB human TR gene sequences so that V and J genes could be assigned. A later analysis assigned CDR3 sequences and most-parsimonious VDJ recombination scenarios with the TCRdist pipeline. In a later analysis, each TCR beta chain was defined by its CDR3 amino acid sequence together with its V-gene family, and reads lacking a unique V-gene family were excluded. In a later analysis, fewer than 600 highly shared, low-generation-probability nucleotide sequences were removed to address suspected cross-contamination and a sequencing artifact. In a later analysis, a clonal expansion index for each public chain was calculated from normalized within-repertoire ranks of inferred template counts. A later analysis computed generation probabilities with a VDJ recombination model fitted to out-of-frame rearrangements, and checked the results against IGoR. In a later analysis, hypergeometric tests were used to score TCR-TCR, TCR-HLA and TCR-CMV co-occurrence, with a repertoire-size bias correction applied to TCR pairs. In a later analysis, false discovery rates were estimated by permuting HLA or CMV assignments 20 times. In a later analysis, co-occurring TCRs were grouped using DBSCAN, with TCRdist sequence similarity added in when clustering inside HLA-allele-positive subsets. Co-occurrence clustering excluded repertoires with fewer than 30,000 or more than 120,000 public chains, plus five with anomalous nucleotide sharing. TCRdb took this table from immuneACCESS and kept in-frame rearrangements with V and J called. Such tables lack part of the clones; where checked against another copy, unresolved V genes explain under half of the gap, and the rest is unexplained. V, J and clone size derive from that table, while D and trimming were established from the DNA sequence. In this sample the table shows some 170,000 clones, around 79% of which occur a single time. The ten biggest clones cover 6.3% of the sample.

Study-wide findings and limitations: The classifier was reported to diagnose cytomegalovirus status with high specificity and sensitivity in both the original cohort and the validation cohort. In a later analysis, HLA-associated TCR beta chains showed more clonal expansion and lower generation probabilities than non-associated chains that were equally common. Roughly uniform sequencing depth across donors was assumed in presence/absence analyses, although this assumption may not hold. The study listed 150 to 200 TCR beta chains as associated with cytomegalovirus. Because the 87-base-pair reads could not distinguish some IMGT-functional V segments, including TRBV6-2 and TRBV6-3, those segments were excluded. Three of the identified cytomegalovirus-associated TCR beta chains were confirmed in vitro to be specific for cytomegalovirus antigens. For the cohort, immune exposure information was limited to CMV serostatus. V-gene and J-gene trimming of TCR beta chains was associated with a missense DCLRE1C variant in a later genetic analysis, and the association was replicated in an independent cohort. Most TCR sequences were seen in very few donors, while some public TCRs were found in many individuals. This cohort had only TCR beta chains sequenced, and the lack of alpha or paired-chain data limited which features could be detected. A later analysis reported that several top co-occurrence clusters appeared linked to parvovirus B19, influenza, CMV and Epstein-Barr virus. A later genetic analysis reported fewer N-insertions in productive TCRs among donors in an Asian-associated ancestry cluster than the approximately 700-donor mean. The sequencing pipeline was judged likely to have produced a cluster of highly shared sequence variants as a technical artifact. Assigning TCR associations to individual alleles was difficult when HLA alleles, especially DR and DQ, strongly co-occurred. Correlated functional status among segregating V segments might be attributable to linkage disequilibrium, but an unknown experimental factor could not be ruled out. Because counts were too low, seventeen rarely observed V segments, including chromosome 9 orphons, were excluded from the earlier analysis of several hundred of the donors. In an earlier analysis of about 600 of the donors, most TCR beta V segments appeared in productive rearrangements about 87% or about 30% of the time, broadly matching IMGT annotations. In a later analysis, some 18,000 TCR beta sequences were associated with specific HLA alleles at a false discovery rate of 0.05. According to the authors, the approach could potentially be generalized to other disease states and immunological phenotypes. Because HLA typing was missing for some donors at each locus, association tests included only the typed subset. In a later analysis, TCR association rates were found to vary across HLA loci, with the most associated TCRs seen for DRB1 alleles and the fewest for HLA-C alleles. A further reported finding was that TCR beta sequences accurately predicted the HLA-A and HLA-B alleles for most subjects in the first cohort. In a later analysis, most CMV-associated TCR beta chains were found to appear HLA-restricted, with HLA associations seemingly driven largely by CMV exposure.

Via the germline V gene, CDR1 is MNHNS and CDR2 SASEGT. Spanning cysteine to phenylalanine, the CDR3 consists of 12 amino acids. Of all the DNA, just the CDR3 is kept, 36 bases in frame from base 1. At the junction V is shortened by 7 bases and J by 8 bases, with 9 bases in between. About this clone: Its recognized antigen is unknown. No quality values exist for individual bases; no much larger clone is one base distant.

The cohort comprised more than 550 healthy bone marrow donors. Cohort members were all nominally healthy when sampled, although unrecorded immune exposures were likely present. The donor was CMV seropositive and was included in the group of almost 300 seropositive cohort members. A peripheral blood sample was collected from each donor, and TCR beta sequencing was performed on peripheral blood mononuclear cells. The Qiagen DNeasy Blood Extraction Kit was used to extract genomic DNA from the blood cell samples. The TCR sequence derives from a man in his forties in good health and CMV-seropositive. The chain is made from TRBV6-1 and TRBJ1-6; the D gene is perhaps TRBD1, from 5 matching bases. The sequencing input was PBMCs. At the DNA level, the sequence is TGTGCCAGCAAGGGGACTTATTCACCCCTCCACTTT. Its product reads: CASKGTYSPLHF.